This T cell receptor (beta chain) was captured by sequencing in a study of T cells after yellow fever vaccination. The germline CDR1 and CDR2 sequences are SEHNR and FQNEAQ (reference sequence). Germline trimming cut 5 bases from V and 7 bases from J; bases unmatched to any gene: 10. The CDR3 length is 16 residues. Only one count was recorded for this clonotype. Universal primer sites and UMIs were introduced during 5'RACE template-switching synthesis of TCR cDNA. TCRdb reprocessed the 5' RACE reads with MiXCR, giving one entry per CDR3 protein. The table shows some 550,000 distinct CDR3 sequences, with less than 20% occurring only once.

The clonotype originates from a man aged 25 to 45 who received the YFV17D yellow fever vaccine. This chain links TRBV7-9 with TRBJ2-2, with 10 bases fitting TRBD1. The source material was PBMCs, sampled 15 days after the yellow fever booster vaccination. This CDR3 is CASSEPGQGFGGELFF. The CDR3 region has the DNA TGTGCCAGCAGCGAACCGGGACAGGGGTTCGGCGGGGAGCTGTTTTTT. The full variable domain, with the rest looked up from reference TRBV7-9 and TRBJ2-2, is DTGVSQNPRHKITKRGQNVTFRCDPISEHNRLYWYRQTLGQGPEFLTYFQNEAQLEKSRLLSDRFSAERPKGSFSTLEIQRTEQGDSAMYLCASSEPGQGFGGELFFGEGSRLTVL.